Listed below are T cell receptor beta chains from one sample, sequenced in a study of tumor-infiltrating lymphocytes in primary liver carcinoma. TCRdb re-called the multiplex PCR reads with MiXCR, one entry per CDR3 protein. The table shows 100,000 or so distinct CDR3 sequences, with approximately 82% occurring only once. The sequenced sample consisted of liver tumor tissue from sampling region 3. The receptors come from a man aged 35 to 55 with primary liver carcinoma and hepatitis B virus infection. Each CDR3 is given with its conserved first and last residue. Each record gives: D gene, clone size, V gene, J gene, CDR3 protein, CDR3 DNA. D genes are given only for firm matches. The listing skips clone size in some rows; elsewhere it reads once, few, many or a size class.

TRBD1	.	TRBV6-2/TRBV6-3	TRBJ1-1	CASSYQGGRTVALF	TGTGCCAGCAGTTACCAGGGGGGTAGGACTGTAGCTTTATTT
.	.	TRBV5-6	TRBJ2-3	CASRYTQRVRPDTQYF	TGTGCCAGCAGATATACCCAGAGGGTGAGACCAGATACGCAGTATTTT
TRBD1	.	TRBV12-3/TRBV12-4	TRBJ1-6	CVSSLAPGQGGSPLHF	TGTGTCAGCAGTTTAGCTCCGGGACAGGGAGGCTCACCCCTCCACTTT
TRBD1	few	TRBV7-2	TRBJ1-5	CASSLVTGSNQPQHF	TGTGCCAGCAGCTTAGTGACAGGGAGCAATCAGCCCCAGCATTTT
.	.	TRBV6-2/TRBV6-3	TRBJ2-7	CASTGRGEQYF	TGTGCCAGTACCGGCAGGGGCGAGCAGTACTTC
TRBD2	.	TRBV4-2	TRBJ2-1	CASSQEGLADQGTQFF	TGTGCCAGCAGCCAAGAGGGACTAGCAGACCAAGGGACGCAGTTCTTC
.	once	TRBV12-3/TRBV12-4	TRBJ1-4	CDRSLSGLEKLFF	TGTGACAGGAGTTTATCTGGGTTGGAAAAACTGTTTTTT
.	.	TRBV19	TRBJ2-1	CANSSGTTATHEQFF	TGTGCCAATAGTTCCGGGACAACGGCTACTCATGAGCAGTTCTTC
.	.	TRBV6-2/TRBV6-3	TRBJ1-1	CASSYSVGQGEAFF	TGTGCCAGCAGTTACTCGGTTGGACAAGGTGAAGCTTTCTTT
.	.	TRBV11-2	TRBJ2-1	CASSTELYNEQLF	TGTGCCAGTAGCACAGAATTATACAATGAGCAGTTATTC
TRBD2	.	TRBV10-3	TRBJ2-1	CAISQAEVTSGSMYEQFF	TGTGCCATCAGTCAGGCGGAAGTGACTAGCGGGAGTATGTATGAGCAGTTTTTC
TRBD2	.	TRBV6-2/TRBV6-3	TRBJ2-3	CFSSYLAGGPTDTQYF	TGTTTCAGCAGTTACCTAGCGGGAGGGCCGACAGATACGCAGTATTTT
.	few	TRBV10-3	TRBJ2-3	CAIGEVYTDTLYF	TGTGCCATCGGGGAGGTGTACACAGATACGCTGTATTTT
.	.	TRBV28	TRBJ2-2	CASSLHSAGVRTWELFF	TGTGCCAGCAGTTTACACTCGGCAGGGGTTCGCACCTGGGAGCTGTTTTTT
.	.	TRBV24-1	TRBJ2-1	CATSGGNEQFF	TGTGCCACCAGCGGGGGAAATGAGCAGTTCTTC
TRBD1	.	TRBV6-6	TRBJ1-4	CVSCFRTGGDEKLFF	TGTGTCAGCTGTTTTAGGACAGGGGGCGATGAAAAACTGTTTTTT
TRBD1	.	TRBV12-3/TRBV12-4	TRBJ2-1	CASSPPRTGPYNEQFF	TGTGCCAGCAGTCCACCCAGGACAGGCCCTTACAATGAGCAGTTTTTC
TRBD1	.	TRBV2	TRBJ2-2	CASDYRGAGEMFF	TGTGCCAGCGACTACAGGGGGGCCGGGGAGATGTTTTTT
.	.	TRBV7-9	TRBJ2-6	CVSQGNSPGANVLTF	TGTGTCAGCCAGGGTAATTCACCTGGGGCCAACGTCCTGACTTTC
TRBD1	many	TRBV29-1	TRBJ2-2	CSVARDRVGSGELFF	TGCAGCGTCGCCCGGGACAGGGTCGGTTCCGGGGAGCTGTTTTTT
.	.	TRBV4-1	TRBJ2-3	CVSNQDPTDSGADTQYF	TGCGTCAGCAACCAAGATCCGACCGATTCAGGGGCAGATACGCAGTATTTT